The text below deals with one T cell receptor beta chain. This clone's antigen is unknown. One base away there is no much larger clone; base qualities are not given. Per the germline V gene, MGHDK is the CDR1 and SYGVNS is the CDR2. V is reduced by 6 bases and J by 10 bases, leaving a spacing of 10 bases between them. The CDR3 measures 11 amino acids from cysteine to phenylalanine. Of all the DNA, just the CDR3 is kept, 33 bases in frame from base 1. The record originates from a study of T-cell reconstitution after alpha-beta-depleted transplantation in children (dated by TCRdb to 2016 to 2018). Notes on the research overall: The study quantitatively tracked T-cell immune reconstitution after TCRalphabeta/CD19-depleted allogeneic hematopoietic cell transplantation in children using TCR repertoire profiling. Study-wide conclusions, independent of this receptor: The frequencies of hyperexpanded clones fell over the following months, and after one year, T-cell counts and TCRbeta diversity were mostly attributed to newly produced T cells. Apparently early alphabetaT-cell count recovery about two months after transplant reportedly relied on only several hundred rapidly expanded clones derived from non-depleted graft cells. The high TCRbeta diversity at day 60 in some patients was ascribed to recipient T cells and intrathymic progenitors that had survived conditioning.

Per the publication, the treatment or condition label means: allogeneic hematopoietic cell transplantation with graft depleted of TCRalphabeta T cells and CD19 B cells. Transplant recipients were children who received TCRalphabeta/CD19-depleted allogeneic hematopoietic cell grafts. The method behind the library was PCR. The listed sequencing device is Illumina HiSeq 2500. To normalize quantification of the TCRbeta repertoire, the TCR libraries were built with molecular barcoding that relied on unique molecular identifiers. TCRdb reprocessed the public reads (quality trimming at Q25 with fastp, clone calling with MiXCR) and kept in-frame beta chains. Rows with a matching CDR3 protein are joined into one entry that keeps the most common DNA and genes. Present in this sample are hundreds of thousands of distinct CDR3 sequences, roughly a tenth of which were seen just once. Roughly 2% of the sample rests with the top ten.

Sequencing was performed on PBMCs, taken before TCRalphabeta/CD19-depleted stem cell transplant. This receptor was identified in a child aged 2 to 10 with inherited bone marrow failure, due to receive a stem cell transplant. The sequence joins TRBV25-1 to TRBJ2-1, with an unclear D gene assignment. The base sequence is TGTGCCAGCAGCCGCTATGGGGAGCAGTTCTTC. The encoded protein is CASSRYGEQFF.